Presented here are 17 T cell receptor beta chains from one specimen sequenced in a study of T cells in Graves' hyperthyroidism and ophthalmopathy. Using RNA transcripts as the source, TCR beta CDR3 regions were amplified. The HTBI primer set drove a first-round RT-PCR of the TCR CDR3. Each CDR3 protein gets one entry after TCRdb re-called the multiplex PCR reads with MiXCR. The profile shows 250,000 to 400,000 distinct CDR3 sequences, roughly 13% of them singletons. Sequencing was done on a sample of blood. The receptors come from a woman aged 40-49 years with Graves' ophthalmopathy.

This clonotype was seen ten or more times. V is TRBV12-3 or TRBV12-4 and J is TRBJ1-1, with a possible D match to TRBD1 (5 bases). Between the trimmed V and J ends, which lost 3 bases and 7 bases, there was a span of 12 bases. The CDR3 is 13 amino acids. CDR3 loop: CASSFDSTIEAFF. CDR3 bases: TGTGCCAGCAGTTTTGACAGTACCATTGAAGCTTTCTTT.

This clonotype was found many times. The chain combines TRBV20-1 with TRBJ2-1, with a weak D call TRBD2 (6 bases). Germline V gives CDR1 DFQATT, CDR2 SNEGSKA (reference sequence). This CDR3 contains 12 residues. Deletions cut 5 bases from V and 3 bases from J, with 8 bases between. CDR3 sequence: CSAGTGYNEQFF. Written as DNA, the CDR3 is TGCAGTGCTGGGACTGGCTACAATGAGCAGTTCTTC.

J is TRBJ2-3 and V is TRBV7-9; D uncertain. CDR1 and CDR2 from the germline V gene are SEHNR and FQNEAQ (reference sequence). V lost 2 bases and J lost 1, with 10 bases in between. The CDR3 extends over 15 amino acids. CDR3 DNA sequence: TGTGCCAGCAGCTTATCCAGGTCCCGCACAGATACGCAGTATTTT. Amino acids: CASSLSRSRTDTQYF. The whole variable domain, remainder taken from reference TRBV7-9 and TRBJ2-3, is DTGVSQNPRHKITKRGQNVTFRCDPISEHNRLYWYRQTLGQGPEFLTYFQNEAQLEKSRLLSDRFSAERPKGSFSTLEIQRTEQGDSAMYLCASSLSRSRTDTQYFGPGTRLTVL.

This clonotype was picked up many times. The chain uses TRBV11-3 and TRBJ1-1; TRBD1 agrees at 8 bases. Germline CDR1 reads SGHNT; CDR2 reads YENEEA. J gave up 1 base and V 1 base, and 8 bases lay outside the gene matches. The CDR3 runs to 17 residues. The DNA of the CDR3 is TGTGCCAGCAGCTTAGTGGGCAGGGGGCGATCGAACACTGAAGCTTTCTTT. It specifies CASSLVGRGRSNTEAFF.

There are a few counts of this clonotype. The chain recombines TRBV28 with TRBJ2-3, with D unclear. The CDR3 sequence is 11 residues long. CDR1 and CDR2 (germline): MDHEN, SYDVKM. Trimming left V 3 bases short and J 7 bases short, with 5 bases between. The CDR3 coding sequence is TGTGCCAGCAGTTTTTTTAATACGCAGTATTTT. Residues: CASSFFNTQYF.

The chain joins TRBV2 to TRBJ1-3; D uncertain. The length of the CDR3 is 15 residues. V was trimmed by 3 bases and J by 1 base, leaving 10 bases between them. The V gene's germline CDR1 is SNHLY and CDR2 FYNNEI. The CDR3 DNA is TGTGCCAGCAGTGACAACAGAGGATCTGGAAACACCATATATTTT. Protein product: CASSDNRGSGNTIYF.

In its sample, this clonotype was seen many times. The V gene is TRBV12-5, the J gene TRBJ2-5, with D possibly called TRBD1 or TRBD2 (5 bases each). The CDR3 is made up of 14 amino acids. Between the trimmed V and J ends, which lost 2 bases and 6 bases, there was a span of 13 bases. Germline V gives CDR1 LGHNT, CDR2 FRNRAP. The CDR3 loop is CASGLYAGRKTQYF. The DNA of the CDR3 is TGTGCTAGTGGTTTGTACGCAGGGAGAAAGACCCAGTACTTC.

The rearrangement joins TRBV19 to TRBJ2-7; D uncertain. The CDR3 runs 16 residues. In germline, CDR1 is LNHDA, CDR2 SQIVND (reference sequence). V was cut by 5 bases and J by 3 bases, with 20 bases left in between. The CDR3 protein is CASSWGSSGRVYEQYF. CDR3 bases: TGTGCCAGTAGTTGGGGATCCTCGGGTCGGGTCTACGAGCAGTACTTC.

This clonotype was counted once. The chain recombines TRBV5-5 with TRBJ2-5; a weak D match, TRBD2 (6 bases). Looked up from germline, CDR1 is SGHKS and CDR2 is YYEKEE (reference sequence). V gave up 2 bases and J gave up 5 bases, with 13 bases separating them. This CDR3 comprises 14 residues. CDR3 nucleotide sequence: TGTGCCAGCAGCTTACCGGGCGGGGATGAGACCCAGTACTTC. Amino acid sequence: CASSLPGGDETQYF.

This chain uses TRBV7-6 with TRBJ1-3; unclear D gene. Deletions cut 2 bases from V and 0 bases from J, with 17 bases between. Germline assignment: CDR1 SGHVS and CDR2 FNYEAQ. There are 18 residues in the CDR3. The CDR3 here is CASSLYPPLSPSGNTIYF. For the CDR3, the DNA is TGTGCCAGCAGCTTATACCCCCCCTTATCCCCCTCTGGAAACACCATATATTTT. Full variable domain (outside the CDR3, taken from reference TRBV7-6 and TRBJ1-3): GAGVSQSPRYKVTKRGQDVALRCDPISGHVSLYWYRQALGQGPEFLTYFNYEAQQDKSGLPNDRFSAERPEGSISTLTIQRTEQRDSAMYRCASSLYPPLSPSGNTIYFGEGSWLTVV.

The V call is TRBV10-3, the J call TRBJ2-7; D perhaps matches TRBD1 (5 bases). The CDR3 consists of 15 residues. Germline V CDR1 and CDR2: ENHRY, SYGVKD. V lost 0 bases, J lost 7 bases, and 16 bases lay in between. The CDR3 region is CAISESGRVLEEQYF. CDR3 bases: TGTGCCATCAGTGAGTCAGGCAGGGTGCTAGAGGAGCAGTACTTC.

Many counts were recorded for this clonotype. The chain has TRBV6-1 and TRBJ2-5, with D uncertain. Trimming took off 4 bases at V and 0 bases at J, with 12 bases between the two ends. This CDR3 region has 15 residues. Germline lookup yields CDR1 MNHNS and CDR2 SASEGT. The CDR3 DNA follows: TGTGCCAGCAGTGTGGAAAGATCGTACCAAGAGACCCAGTACTTC. As protein: CASSVERSYQETQYF.

As for this clonotype: This may be a read error, as it is one base from a much larger clone. This chain links TRBV13 with TRBJ2-1, with 7 positions matching TRBD1. Unmatched junction bases numbered 6, after V lost 6 bases and J lost 4 bases. CDR3 length: 14 amino acids. CDR1 and CDR2 (germline): PRHDT, FYEKMQ (reference sequence). The CDR3 protein is CASRPVTGYNEQFF. The CDR3 DNA sequence: TGTGCCAGCAGACCTGTGACAGGGTACAATGAGCAGTTCTTC.

The rearrangement joins TRBV30 to TRBJ2-1, with D possibly matching TRBD1 (6 bases). Trimming removed 3 bases at V and 4 bases at J, with 13 bases between. The CDR3 has 14 amino acids. Germline values: CDR1 GTSNPN, CDR2 SVGIG (reference sequence). The CDR3 coding sequence is TGTGCCTGGAGCCGGGACACTAATTACAATGAGCAGTTCTTC. It translates to CAWSRDTNYNEQFF.

There are many counts of this clonotype. The genes are TRBV24-1 and TRBJ1-2; D remains ambiguous. V was clipped by 1 base and J by 4 bases, with 9 bases between them. There are 14 residues in the CDR3. Germline assignment: CDR1 KGHDR and CDR2 SFDVKD. CDR3 in amino acids: CATSDFRNSYGYTF. The CDR3 bases are TGTGCCACCAGTGATTTCAGGAACAGCTATGGCTACACCTTC.

Ten or more counts support this clonotype. The V call is TRBV30, the J call TRBJ2-7, with D possibly matching TRBD1 (5 bases). The V gene's germline CDR1 is GTSNPN and CDR2 SVGIG (reference sequence). The CDR3 has 12 residues. V lost 4 bases, J lost 5 bases, and 12 bases lay in between. The CDR3 nucleotides read TGTGCCTGGAACCAGGGTGTCGACGAGCAGTACTTC. Its protein is CAWNQGVDEQYF. The whole variable domain, filled in from reference TRBV30 and TRBJ2-7, reads SQTIHQWPATLVQPVGSPLSLECTVEGTSNPNLYWYRQAAGRGLQLLFYSVGIGQISSEVPQNLSASRPQDRQFILSSKKLLLSDSGFYLCAWNQGVDEQYFGPGTRLTVT.

This clonotype was counted at least ten times. The V and J genes are TRBV28 and TRBJ2-5; 7 bases are a match to TRBD1. V dropped 3 bases and J dropped 5; count of bases not matched to a gene: 18. This CDR3 comprises 18 residues. Germline-derived CDR1 and CDR2 are MDHEN and SYDVKM. CDR3: CASSFFGEQGLGFETQYF. The CDR3 nucleotides read TGTGCCAGCAGTTTTTTCGGGGAACAGGGGCTCGGTTTCGAGACCCAGTACTTC. The full variable domain, completed using reference TRBV28 and TRBJ2-5, is DVKVTQSSRYLVKRTGEKVFLECVQDMDHENMFWYRQDPGLGLRLIYFSYDVKMKEKGDIPEGYSVSREKKERFSLILESASTNQTSMYLCASSFFGEQGLGFETQYFGPGTRLLVL.